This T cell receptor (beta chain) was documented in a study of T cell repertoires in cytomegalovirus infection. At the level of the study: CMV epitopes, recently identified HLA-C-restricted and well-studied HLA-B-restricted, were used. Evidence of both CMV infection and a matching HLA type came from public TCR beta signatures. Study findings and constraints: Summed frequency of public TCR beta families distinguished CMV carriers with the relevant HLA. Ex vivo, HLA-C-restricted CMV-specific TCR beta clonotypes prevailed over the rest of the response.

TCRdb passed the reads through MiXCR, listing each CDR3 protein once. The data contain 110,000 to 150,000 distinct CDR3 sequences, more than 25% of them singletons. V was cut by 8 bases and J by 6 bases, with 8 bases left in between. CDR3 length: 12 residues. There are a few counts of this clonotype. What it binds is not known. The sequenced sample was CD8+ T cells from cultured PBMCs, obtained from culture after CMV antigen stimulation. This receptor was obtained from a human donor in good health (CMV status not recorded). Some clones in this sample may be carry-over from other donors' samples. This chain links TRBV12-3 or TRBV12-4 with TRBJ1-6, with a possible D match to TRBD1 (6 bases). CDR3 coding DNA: TGTGCCAGCCGGACAGCTAATTCACCCCTCCACTTT. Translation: CASRTANSPLHF.